This TCR beta chain was sequenced in a study of cytomegalovirus exposure and HLA in healthy donors. 13 Jbeta primers and 60 Vbeta primers were used for the PCR. The repertoire was sequenced with immunoSEQ multiplex PCR; TCRdb's copy has only in-frame clones and lacks some. Of over 150,000 clones listed, 70% to 90% are singletons. Trimming stripped 2 bases from V and 7 bases from J, with 18 bases between. Germline V gene data show CDR1 as MGHRA and CDR2 as YSYEKL. The CDR3 loop spans 17 amino acids. The TCR comes from a woman in her 30s in good health and CMV-seronegative. Material for sequencing was PBMCs. The chain couples TRBV4-1 to TRBJ1-6, with a tentative D call TRBD1 (5 bases). CDR3 loop: CASSQTPTGGTNSPLHF. CDR3 DNA: TGCGCCAGCAGCCAAACCCCAACCGGGGGGACGAATTCACCCCTCCACTTT.